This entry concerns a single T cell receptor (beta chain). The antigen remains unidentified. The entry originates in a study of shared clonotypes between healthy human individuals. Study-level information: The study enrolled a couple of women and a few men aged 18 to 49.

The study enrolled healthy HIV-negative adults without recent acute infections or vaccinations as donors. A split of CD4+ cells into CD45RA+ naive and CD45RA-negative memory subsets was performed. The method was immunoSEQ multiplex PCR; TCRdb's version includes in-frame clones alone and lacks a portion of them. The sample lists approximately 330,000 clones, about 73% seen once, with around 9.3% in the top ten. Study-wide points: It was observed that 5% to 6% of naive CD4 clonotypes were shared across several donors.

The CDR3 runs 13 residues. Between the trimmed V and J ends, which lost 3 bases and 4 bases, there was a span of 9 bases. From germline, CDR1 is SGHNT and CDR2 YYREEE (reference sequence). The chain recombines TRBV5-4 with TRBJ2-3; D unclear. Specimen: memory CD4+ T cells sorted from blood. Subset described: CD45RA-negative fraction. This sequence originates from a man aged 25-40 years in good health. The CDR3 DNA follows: TGTGCCAGCAGCTCCGGGTTGTCAGATACGCAGTATTTT. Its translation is CASSSGLSDTQYF.